The sequence of this T cell receptor (beta chain) was determined in a study of blood T cell repertoires in COVID-19. TCRdb's copy holds only in-frame clones and misses some; the assay was immunoSEQ multiplex PCR. The sample lists 200,000 to 250,000 clones; 65% to 90% were seen once. The CDR3 contains 13 residues. The junction had 7 bases not matched to a gene; V was cut back by 6 bases and J by 6 bases. Germline V gene data show CDR1 as LNHDA and CDR2 as SQIVND (reference sequence). This receptor was identified in a woman in her 50s with acute COVID-19. The material sequenced was PBMCs or T cells enriched from blood (not recorded which). The chain is built from TRBV19 and TRBJ1-2, with 7 nucleotides matching TRBD1. CDR3 residues: CASSPDRVDGYTF. The CDR3 DNA reads TGTGCCAGTAGCCCTGACAGGGTCGATGGCTACACCTTC. The full variable domain, its missing parts supplied by reference TRBV19 and TRBJ1-2, is DGGITQSPKYLFRKEGQNVTLSCEQNLNHDAMYWYRQDPGQGLRLIYYSQIVNDFQKGDIAEGYSVSREKKESFPLTVTSAQKNPTAFYLCASSPDRVDGYTFGSGTRLTVV.